These T cell receptor beta chains were read from a single sample in a study of cytotoxic CD8 clonotypes in ibrutinib-treated CLL. The repertoire was sequenced with immunoSEQ multiplex PCR; TCRdb's copy has only in-frame clones and lacks some. The repertoire holds roughly 200,000 clones, with about 72% as singletons. The source was PBMCs, collected after 24 months of ibrutinib treatment. The receptors shown here come from a human donor with chronic lymphocytic leukemia. The CDR3 runs from the conserved cysteine through the conserved F or W. The D gene is left open where the match is weak. Only part of the rows carry a size: once, few, many, or a class if the clone is expanded.

d_call,v_call,j_call,clone_size,cdr3_nt,cdr3_aa
TRBD2,TRBV27,TRBJ2-7,.,TGTGTTTATAGCGGGAGGTGTTCTTACGAGCAGTACTTC,CVYSGRCSYEQYF
.,TRBV5-1,TRBJ2-5,.,TGCGCCAGCAGCCATGGACAGCAAGAGACCCAGTACTTC,CASSHGQQETQYF
.,TRBV10-1,TRBJ2-6,.,TGCGCCAGCAGTGAGTCGAGGTCAGGATACGGCTCTGGGGCCAACGTCCTGACTTTC,CASSESRSGYGSGANVLTF
TRBD2,TRBV15,TRBJ2-5,.,TGTGCCACAACCCTAGCGGGAGGGTTTGGGGAGACCCAGTACTTC,CATTLAGGFGETQYF
.,TRBV28,TRBJ2-5,.,TGTGCCAGCAGTTTAGATGAAGAGACCCAGTACTTC,CASSLDEETQYF
TRBD2,TRBV27,TRBJ2-1,.,TGTGCCAGCAGTCGGGGACTAGCGGGAGGCTATGAGCAGTTCTTC,CASSRGLAGGYEQFF
.,TRBV7-9,TRBJ1-2,.,TGTGCCAGCAGCTTTACCGGTGATAACTATGGCTACACCTTC,CASSFTGDNYGYTF
TRBD2,TRBV6-5,TRBJ2-7,.,TGTGCCAGCAGTTACTCGGCGGGAGTCGTCGAGCAGTACTTC,CASSYSAGVVEQYF
.,TRBV15,TRBJ2-7,.,TGTGCCACCAGGGACTCGACGCTAGGGGCCTACGAGCAGTACTTC,CATRDSTLGAYEQYF
TRBD2,TRBV6-1,TRBJ2-5,.,TGTGCCAGCAGTGATTTAAAGAGAACTAGCGGGAGCCAAGAGACCCAGTACTTC,CASSDLKRTSGSQETQYF
TRBD2,TRBV9,TRBJ2-5,.,TGTGCCAGCAGCGGGGGGACTAGCGGAGGAGAGACCCAGTACTTC,CASSGGTSGGETQYF
.,TRBV6-1,TRBJ2-2,.,TGTGCCAGCAGAAACAGGGCCGGGGAGCTGTTTTTT,CASRNRAGELFF
.,TRBV19,TRBJ1-2,.,TGTGCCAGTAGCTTTAATGACAGGCTTTATGGCTACACCTTC,CASSFNDRLYGYTF
TRBD2,TRBV10-3,TRBJ2-7,.,TGTGCCATCAGCTCCGCGAGACTAGCGGGAGGGACTATCGACGAGCAGTACTTC,CAISSARLAGGTIDEQYF
.,TRBV18,TRBJ1-1,.,TGTGCCAGCTACCGGGGGCGCATAGGAGAGAACACTGAAGCTTTCTTT,CASYRGRIGENTEAFF
.,TRBV30,TRBJ2-7,.,TGTGCCTGGAGTGTACTTGGTGGGAGGCTGACCTACGAGCAGTACTTC,CAWSVLGGRLTYEQYF
.,TRBV6-5,TRBJ1-3,.,TGTGCCAGCAGCCTACACGGGGGGTCTGGAAACACCATATATTTT,CASSLHGGSGNTIYF
TRBD2,TRBV4-2,TRBJ2-5,.,TGTGCCAGCAGCCAAGCCCTAGCGGGAGTTGAAGAGACCCAGTACTTC,CASSQALAGVEETQYF
TRBD1,TRBV28,TRBJ1-1,few,TGTGCCAGCAGTCCACGGACAGGCCCAGGTGGGACTGAAGCTTTCTTT,CASSPRTGPGGTEAFF
.,TRBV5-6,TRBJ1-1,.,TGTGCCAGCAGCTTTCTAGGAGACACTGAAGCTTTCTTT,CASSFLGDTEAFF
.,TRBV9,TRBJ1-2,.,TGTGCCAGCACCCATTGGGGGAACTATGGCTACACCTTC,CASTHWGNYGYTF
.,TRBV11-2,TRBJ2-1,.,TGTGCCAGCACCCCAAGCTCCGGGAGCTACAATGAGCAGTTCTTC,CASTPSSGSYNEQFF
TRBD2,TRBV9,TRBJ2-6,.,TGTGCCAGCAGCGCCAGACTAGCGGGGATCTCTGGGGCCAACGTCCTGACTTTC,CASSARLAGISGANVLTF
.,TRBV5-1,TRBJ2-7,.,TGCGCCAGCAGCTTGTTCAGGGGCTACGGCTACGGGCAGTACTTC,CASSLFRGYGYGQYF
TRBD1,TRBV10-1,TRBJ1-1,.,TGCGCCAGCAGTGGGGACAGGGGATACACTGAAGCTTTCTTT,CASSGDRGYTEAFF
.,TRBV5-4,TRBJ2-3,.,TGTGCCAGCAGGGACAGAGTGTCGTTAGATACGCAGTATTTT,CASRDRVSLDTQYF
TRBD2,TRBV4-2,TRBJ2-7,.,TGTGCCAGCACCCGGGGTCTAGCGGGAGCTCCCGACGAGCAGTACTTC,CASTRGLAGAPDEQYF
.,TRBV2,TRBJ2-7,once,TGTGCCAGCAGTGAAGAATGGTCCCACGAGCAGTACTTC,CASSEEWSHEQYF